The rows below give T cell receptor beta chains drawn from one sample of a study of vaccination effects on CD4 cells after COVID-19. For these receptors, no antigen is known. Sequencing used immunoSEQ multiplex PCR; TCRdb keeps in-frame clones, though not all of them. The sample yields around 50,000 clones, 65% to 80% seen once. The specimen was CD4+ T cells from PBMCs cultured without peptide, collected after COVID-19 vaccination. Receptors originate from a human donor who had a prior SARS-CoV-2 infection. Both conserved end residues are part of each CDR3. D genes are given only for firm matches.

d_gene,j_gene,v_gene,CDR3aa
NA,TRBJ2-1,TRBV4-1,CASSPTSSSYNEQFF
TRBD2,TRBJ2-5,TRBV13,CASSFYQASGQETQYF
NA,TRBJ2-2,TRBV7-9,CASSLGGLRATGELFF
TRBD1,TRBJ2-7,TRBV9,CASSASGTGVNEQYF
NA,TRBJ2-7,TRBV30,CAWSGQTGYEQYF
TRBD2,TRBJ2-2,TRBV5-4,CASSGVYTGELFF
TRBD2,TRBJ2-1,TRBV4-3,CASSQAKGLAGEGEQFF
TRBD1,TRBJ2-1,TRBV7-2,CASTQDRSSYNEQFF
NA,TRBJ2-4,TRBV4-1,CASSQSMGFDKNIQYF
NA,TRBJ2-7,TRBV6-5,CASSTESGHEQYF
NA,TRBJ2-5,TRBV30,CAWSVQIQETQYF